Listed below are T cell receptor beta chains from one sample, sequenced in a study of cytomegalovirus exposure and HLA in healthy donors. Profiling relied on immunoSEQ multiplex PCR, and the TCRdb table lists in-frame clones only, not all of them. This table has approximately 220,000 clones, around 76% appearing once. Sequenced material: PBMCs. The source of these receptors is a man aged 18 to 30 in good health and CMV-seronegative. The CDR3 runs from the conserved cysteine through the conserved F or W. The D gene is left open where the match is weak. Not every row has a clone size; where given, it reads once, few, many or a size class.

d_gene: -; v_gene: TRBV11-2; abundance: -; j_gene: TRBJ1-1; CDR3nt: TGTGCCAGCAGCACTCAAGGAGGCCCTGAAGCTTTCTTT; CDR3aa: CASSTQGGPEAFF
d_gene: TRBD2; v_gene: TRBV7-9; abundance: once; j_gene: TRBJ2-1; CDR3nt: TGTGCCAGCAGCCTCCAGACTAGCGGGAGGGGAATAAGGAATGAGCAGTTCTTC; CDR3aa: CASSLQTSGRGIRNEQFF
d_gene: -; v_gene: TRBV18; abundance: -; j_gene: TRBJ2-7; CDR3nt: TGTGCCAGCTCACCGACAGGGGAGGGCGAGCAGTACTTC; CDR3aa: CASSPTGEGEQYF
d_gene: TRBD1; v_gene: TRBV28; abundance: few; j_gene: TRBJ1-2; CDR3nt: TGTGCCACCCGCGACAGGGTTGTATATGGCTACACCTTC; CDR3aa: CATRDRVVYGYTF
d_gene: -; v_gene: TRBV7-2; abundance: few; j_gene: TRBJ2-1; CDR3nt: TGTGCCAGCAGCTCGATCGGAACTCGGGGGAACAATGAGCAGTTCTTC; CDR3aa: CASSSIGTRGNNEQFF
d_gene: -; v_gene: TRBV5-1; abundance: once; j_gene: TRBJ1-2; CDR3nt: TGCGCCAGCAGCCCCGGAGGGGAAGATGGCTACACCTTC; CDR3aa: CASSPGGEDGYTF
d_gene: -; v_gene: TRBV10-3; abundance: -; j_gene: TRBJ2-6; CDR3nt: TGTGCCATCAAAGAAGCGAGGGGGAGTGTCGATACAGGATCTACCTCTGGGGCCAACGTCCTGACTTTC; CDR3aa: CAIKEARGSVDTGSTSGANVLTF
d_gene: -; v_gene: TRBV4-2; abundance: -; j_gene: TRBJ2-4; CDR3nt: TGTGCCAGCAGCCAAGAAGGGGTACTAGCCAAAAACATTCAGTACTTC; CDR3aa: CASSQEGVLAKNIQYF
d_gene: TRBD2; v_gene: TRBV5-5; abundance: -; j_gene: TRBJ2-5; CDR3nt: TGTGCCAGCAGCGCGGTGGCGGGAGTTGGGTTGGAGACCCAGTACTTC; CDR3aa: CASSAVAGVGLETQYF
d_gene: -; v_gene: TRBV5-5; abundance: -; j_gene: TRBJ1-3; CDR3nt: TGTGCCAGCAGCTTTCCAGGGTACGGAAACACCATATATTTT; CDR3aa: CASSFPGYGNTIYF
d_gene: TRBD2; v_gene: TRBV4-2; abundance: -; j_gene: TRBJ2-3; CDR3nt: TGTGCCAGCAGCCAAGACTGGGCTAGCGGGGCTCTGGATACGCAGTATTTT; CDR3aa: CASSQDWASGALDTQYF
d_gene: TRBD1; v_gene: TRBV15; abundance: -; j_gene: TRBJ1-4; CDR3nt: TGTGCCACCAGCAGAGATCCGGGGACAGGGGGATCTGAAAAACTGTTTTTT; CDR3aa: CATSRDPGTGGSEKLFF
d_gene: -; v_gene: TRBV6-5; abundance: -; j_gene: TRBJ2-3; CDR3nt: TGTGCCAGCAGTTACTCGGGGCAAAACACAGATACGCAGTATTTT; CDR3aa: CASSYSGQNTDTQYF
d_gene: -; v_gene: TRBV7-9; abundance: -; j_gene: TRBJ2-1; CDR3nt: TGTGCCAGCAGCTGGGGGACACCTAATGAGCAGTTCTTC; CDR3aa: CASSWGTPNEQFF
d_gene: TRBD1; v_gene: TRBV2; abundance: -; j_gene: TRBJ1-2; CDR3nt: TGTGCCAGCAGCCGGTCCGGGACAGGGGTAATCGCCTTC; CDR3aa: CASSRSGTGVIAF
d_gene: TRBD2; v_gene: TRBV19; abundance: -; j_gene: TRBJ2-5; CDR3nt: TGTGCCAGTAGTATAGGAGTGGGAGGGGCGGGAGAGACCCAGTACTTC; CDR3aa: CASSIGVGGAGETQYF
d_gene: -; v_gene: TRBV2; abundance: -; j_gene: TRBJ1-1; CDR3nt: TGTGCCAGCAGTCTAGGGGACACGAACACTGAAGCTTTCTTT; CDR3aa: CASSLGDTNTEAFF
d_gene: TRBD2; v_gene: TRBV9; abundance: -; j_gene: TRBJ2-1; CDR3nt: TGTGCCAGCAGCGTACAACTCGGGCTAGCGGGGGCTCAGGAGCAGTTCTTC; CDR3aa: CASSVQLGLAGAQEQFF
d_gene: TRBD2; v_gene: TRBV7-6; abundance: -; j_gene: TRBJ2-1; CDR3nt: TGTGCCAGCACCCCCGGGGGGGAGTACAATGAGCAGTTCTTC; CDR3aa: CASTPGGEYNEQFF
d_gene: TRBD1; v_gene: TRBV9; abundance: -; j_gene: TRBJ2-7; CDR3nt: TGTGCCAGCAGCGACCGGGACAGGGGGCCCCAACACTACGAGCAGTACTTC; CDR3aa: CASSDRDRGPQHYEQYF
d_gene: -; v_gene: TRBV10-3; abundance: few; j_gene: TRBJ2-7; CDR3nt: TGTGCCATCACCCCAGACGGAGCTAGCTCCTACGAGCAGTACTTC; CDR3aa: CAITPDGASSYEQYF
d_gene: -; v_gene: TRBV10-3; abundance: -; j_gene: TRBJ1-1; CDR3nt: TGTGCCCTGGCGGGCGGCCCGAACACTGAAGCTTTCTTT; CDR3aa: CALAGGPNTEAFF
d_gene: TRBD1; v_gene: TRBV5-1; abundance: -; j_gene: TRBJ1-1; CDR3nt: TGCGCCAGCAGCCTGGGACAGGGTTCCACTGAAGCTTTCTTT; CDR3aa: CASSLGQGSTEAFF
d_gene: TRBD2; v_gene: TRBV5-4; abundance: -; j_gene: TRBJ2-1; CDR3nt: TGTGCCAGCAGCCCCGCTAGCGGGAGATCCTACAATGAGCAGTTCTTC; CDR3aa: CASSPASGRSYNEQFF
d_gene: -; v_gene: TRBV2; abundance: -; j_gene: TRBJ1-6; CDR3nt: TGTGCCAGCGGAGGACGCACACAGGGTGGGAATTCACCCCTCCACTTT; CDR3aa: CASGGRTQGGNSPLHF
d_gene: -; v_gene: TRBV14; abundance: once; j_gene: TRBJ1-3; CDR3nt: TGTGCCAGCAGCCAGGTCAAGGGCGGGACCTCTGGAAACACCATATATTTT; CDR3aa: CASSQVKGGTSGNTIYF
d_gene: -; v_gene: TRBV5-1; abundance: few; j_gene: TRBJ1-1; CDR3nt: TGCGCCAGCAGCCCCTCGGGGGGTAGCATGAACACTGAAGCTTTCTTT; CDR3aa: CASSPSGGSMNTEAFF
d_gene: -; v_gene: TRBV4-1; abundance: -; j_gene: TRBJ2-3; CDR3nt: TGCGCCAGCAGCCTTGGGCTAGCTGAATACACAGATACGCAGTATTTT; CDR3aa: CASSLGLAEYTDTQYF
d_gene: -; v_gene: TRBV28; abundance: -; j_gene: TRBJ2-3; CDR3nt: TGTGCCGAGGCCAGCGGTAGCACAGATACGCAGTATTTT; CDR3aa: CAEASGSTDTQYF
d_gene: -; v_gene: TRBV18; abundance: -; j_gene: TRBJ2-5; CDR3nt: TGTGCCAGCTCACCCGGCAGGGCGAGTAGTCTAGAGACCCAGTACTTC; CDR3aa: CASSPGRASSLETQYF
d_gene: -; v_gene: TRBV23-1; abundance: -; j_gene: TRBJ2-7; CDR3nt: TGCGCCAGCAGTCAACGAGGACACTACGAGCAGTACTTC; CDR3aa: CASSQRGHYEQYF
d_gene: TRBD1; v_gene: TRBV6-5; abundance: -; j_gene: TRBJ1-2; CDR3nt: TGTGCCAGCAGCCGACAGGGGTTCTATGGCTACACCTTC; CDR3aa: CASSRQGFYGYTF
d_gene: -; v_gene: TRBV29-1; abundance: -; j_gene: TRBJ1-4; CDR3nt: TGCAGCGTCCCATGGCGGGAAAAACTGTTTTTT; CDR3aa: CSVPWREKLFF
d_gene: -; v_gene: TRBV19; abundance: -; j_gene: TRBJ1-4; CDR3nt: TGTGCCAGTAGTATTTCGGCAACTAATGAAAAACTGTTTTTT; CDR3aa: CASSISATNEKLFF
d_gene: TRBD1; v_gene: TRBV6-1; abundance: -; j_gene: TRBJ2-1; CDR3nt: TGTGCCAGCAGCGGACAGGGGGCCTACAATGAGCAGTTCTTC; CDR3aa: CASSGQGAYNEQFF
d_gene: TRBD2; v_gene: TRBV30; abundance: -; j_gene: TRBJ2-1; CDR3nt: TGTGCCTGGAGTGTTCGGACTAGCTCCTACAATGAGCAGTTCTTC; CDR3aa: CAWSVRTSSYNEQFF
d_gene: TRBD2; v_gene: TRBV5-1; abundance: -; j_gene: TRBJ2-7; CDR3nt: TGCGCCAGCAGCAGAGGACTAGCGGGAGACGAGCAGTACTTC; CDR3aa: CASSRGLAGDEQYF
d_gene: -; v_gene: TRBV28; abundance: -; j_gene: TRBJ1-2; CDR3nt: TGTGCCAGCGAGCAGGGCTATGGCTACACCTTC; CDR3aa: CASEQGYGYTF
d_gene: -; v_gene: TRBV28; abundance: -; j_gene: TRBJ1-3; CDR3nt: TGTGCCAGCAGCACTAACTCTGGAAACACCATATATTTT; CDR3aa: CASSTNSGNTIYF
d_gene: TRBD2; v_gene: TRBV4-1; abundance: -; j_gene: TRBJ2-6; CDR3nt: TGCGCCAGCAGCCAGGGGGACTATTCTGGGGCCAACGTCCTGACTTTC; CDR3aa: CASSQGDYSGANVLTF
d_gene: -; v_gene: TRBV10-3; abundance: -; j_gene: TRBJ2-2; CDR3nt: TGTGCCATCAGTGGAGGGAGTAAGGCGCCCGGGGAGCTGTTTTTT; CDR3aa: CAISGGSKAPGELFF
d_gene: -; v_gene: TRBV5-1; abundance: -; j_gene: TRBJ2-3; CDR3nt: TGCGCCAGCAGCTTTTATGATGGTGACTCCACAGATACGCAGTATTTT; CDR3aa: CASSFYDGDSTDTQYF